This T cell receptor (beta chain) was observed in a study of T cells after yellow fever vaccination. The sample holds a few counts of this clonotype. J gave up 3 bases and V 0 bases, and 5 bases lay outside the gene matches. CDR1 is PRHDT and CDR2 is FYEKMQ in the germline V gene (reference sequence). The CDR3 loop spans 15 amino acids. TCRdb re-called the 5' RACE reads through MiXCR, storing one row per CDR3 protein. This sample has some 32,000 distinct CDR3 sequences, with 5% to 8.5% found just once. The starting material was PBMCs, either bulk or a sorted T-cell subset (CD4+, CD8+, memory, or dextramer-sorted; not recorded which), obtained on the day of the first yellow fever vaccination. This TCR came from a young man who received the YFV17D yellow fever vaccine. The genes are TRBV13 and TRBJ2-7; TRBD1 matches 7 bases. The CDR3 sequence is CASSLGVGQHYEQYF. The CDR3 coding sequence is TGTGCCAGCAGCTTAGGCGTGGGACAGCACTACGAGCAGTACTTC.